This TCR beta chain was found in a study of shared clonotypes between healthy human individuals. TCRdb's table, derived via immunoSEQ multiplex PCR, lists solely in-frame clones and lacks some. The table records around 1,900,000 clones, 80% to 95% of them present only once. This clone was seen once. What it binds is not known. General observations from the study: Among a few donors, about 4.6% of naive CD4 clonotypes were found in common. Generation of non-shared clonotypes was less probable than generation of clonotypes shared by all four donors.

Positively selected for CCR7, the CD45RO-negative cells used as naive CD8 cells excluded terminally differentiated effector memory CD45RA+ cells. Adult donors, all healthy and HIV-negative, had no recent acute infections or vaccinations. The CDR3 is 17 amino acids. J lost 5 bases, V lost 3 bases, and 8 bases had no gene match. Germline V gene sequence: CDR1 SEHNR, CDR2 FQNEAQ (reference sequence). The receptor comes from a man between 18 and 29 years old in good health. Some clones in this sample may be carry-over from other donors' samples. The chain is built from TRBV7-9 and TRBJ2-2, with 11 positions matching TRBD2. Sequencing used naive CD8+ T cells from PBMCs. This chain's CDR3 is CASSLGPGLAETGELFF. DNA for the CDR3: TGTGCCAGCAGCTTGGGCCCGGGACTAGCGGAAACCGGGGAGCTGTTTTTT.